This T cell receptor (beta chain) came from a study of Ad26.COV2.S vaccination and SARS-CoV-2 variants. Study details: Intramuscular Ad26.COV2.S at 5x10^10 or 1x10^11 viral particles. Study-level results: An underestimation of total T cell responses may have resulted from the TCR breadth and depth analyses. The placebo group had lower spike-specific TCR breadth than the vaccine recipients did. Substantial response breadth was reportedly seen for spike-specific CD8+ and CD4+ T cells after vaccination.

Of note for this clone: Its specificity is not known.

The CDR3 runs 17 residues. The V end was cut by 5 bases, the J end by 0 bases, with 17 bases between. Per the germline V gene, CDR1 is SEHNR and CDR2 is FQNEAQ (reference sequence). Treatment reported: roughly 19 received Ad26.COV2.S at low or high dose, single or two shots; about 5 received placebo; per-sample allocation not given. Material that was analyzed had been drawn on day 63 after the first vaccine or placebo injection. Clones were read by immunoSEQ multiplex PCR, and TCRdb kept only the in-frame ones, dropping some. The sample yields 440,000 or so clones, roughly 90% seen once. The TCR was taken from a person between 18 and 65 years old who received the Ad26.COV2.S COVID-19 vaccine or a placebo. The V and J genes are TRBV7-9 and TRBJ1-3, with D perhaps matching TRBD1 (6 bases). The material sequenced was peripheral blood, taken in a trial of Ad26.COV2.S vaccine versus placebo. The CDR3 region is CASSATTGLNSGNTIYF. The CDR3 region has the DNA TGTGCCAGCAGCGCAACGACAGGCCTTAACTCTGGAAACACCATATATTTT.